This TCR beta chain was documented in a study of T cell clones after liver transplantation. The data were produced by immunoSEQ multiplex PCR, yet TCRdb's version contains in-frame clones alone and is incomplete. The sample lists roughly 49,000 clones; over 55% were seen once. This sequence originates from a human patient who received a liver transplant. T cells may partly derive from the graft donor. Sequencing used CD4+ T cells from blood, obtained around 52 months after liver transplant.

This CDR3 is CASSPADNSPLHF. The CDR3, as DNA: TGTGCCAGCTCACCGGCCGATAATTCACCCCTCCACTTT. The J gene is TRBJ1-6, the V gene TRBV18; D not certain. CDR3 length: 13 amino acids. V dropped 3 bases and J dropped 5 bases, with 5 bases sitting between them. The germline CDR1 and CDR2 sequences are KGHSH and LQKENI. Complete variable domain (other parts from reference TRBV18 and TRBJ1-6): NAGVMQNPRHLVRRRGQEARLRCSPMKGHSHVYWYRQLPEEGLKFMVYLQKENIIDESGMPKERFSAEFPKEGPSILRIQQVVRGDSAAYFCASSPADNSPLHFGNGTRLTVT.